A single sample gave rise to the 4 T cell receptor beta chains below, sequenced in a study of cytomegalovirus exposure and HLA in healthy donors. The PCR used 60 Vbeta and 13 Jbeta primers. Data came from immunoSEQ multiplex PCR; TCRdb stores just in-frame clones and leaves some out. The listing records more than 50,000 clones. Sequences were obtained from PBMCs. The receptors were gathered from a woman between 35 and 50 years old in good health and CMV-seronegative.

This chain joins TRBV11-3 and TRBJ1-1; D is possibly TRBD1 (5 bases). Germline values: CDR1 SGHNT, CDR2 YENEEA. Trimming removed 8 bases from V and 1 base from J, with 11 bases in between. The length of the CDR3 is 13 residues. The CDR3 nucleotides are TGTGCCAGCTCCCAAGACAGGAACACTGAAGCTTTCTTT. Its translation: CASSQDRNTEAFF.

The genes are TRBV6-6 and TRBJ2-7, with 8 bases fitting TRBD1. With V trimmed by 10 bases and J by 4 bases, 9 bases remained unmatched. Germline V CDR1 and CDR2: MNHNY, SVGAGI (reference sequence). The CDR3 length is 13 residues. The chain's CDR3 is CATLGQEKYEQYF. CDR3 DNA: TGTGCCACCCTGGGACAGGAGAAATACGAGCAGTACTTC.

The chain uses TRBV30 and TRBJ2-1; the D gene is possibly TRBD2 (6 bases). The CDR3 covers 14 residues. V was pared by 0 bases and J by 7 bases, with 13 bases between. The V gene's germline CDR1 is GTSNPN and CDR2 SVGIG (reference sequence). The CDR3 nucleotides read TGTGCCTGGAGTGTACGATGGGGGAGGAATGAGCAGTTCTTC. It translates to CAWSVRWGRNEQFF.

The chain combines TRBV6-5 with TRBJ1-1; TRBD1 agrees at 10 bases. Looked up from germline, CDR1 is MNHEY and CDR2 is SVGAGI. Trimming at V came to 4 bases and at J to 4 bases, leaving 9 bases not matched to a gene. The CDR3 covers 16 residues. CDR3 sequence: CASSWDRGLGGTEAFF. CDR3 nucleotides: TGTGCCAGCAGTTGGGACAGGGGACTTGGGGGCACTGAAGCTTTCTTT.